This TCR beta chain appears in the sequencing data of a study of T cell responses to AZD1222 COVID-19 vaccine (dated by TCRdb to about 2021). Background for the entire study: AZD1222 recipients whose second dose came at about 4 weeks and those whose second dose came at about 12 weeks were combined into one group, since spike-specific TCR depth and breadth did not differ between the two schedules. A total of about 230 trial participants underwent TCR sequencing, of whom 200 to 220 received two doses of AZD1222 and about 25 received two doses of the MenACWY control vaccine. Enrollment into the trials was organized by age into subgroups of 18-55, 56-69 and 70-plus years, and those subgroups contained approximately 160, 26 and 62 TCR-sequenced participants, respectively.

The CDR3 regions of human TCRbeta chains were subjected to immunosequencing. The original methods were these. Repertoire TCRs were checked for matches against a reference library of SARS-CoV-2-specific TCRs that had been generated using the MIRA antigen-specificity platform. Breadth was defined as the fraction of unique TCRs that were SARS-CoV-2-associated, and depth was defined as the fraction of total T cells that were SARS-CoV-2-associated. Each spike-specific TCR was assigned to its reactive spike region and to a CD4 or CD8 class using the MIRA data. Log10-transformed breadth and depth values were compared by one-way ANOVA with Sidak's multiple comparisons tests. This is the immuneACCESS table as TCRdb keeps it, with only in-frame sequences that have V and J called. A part of the clones is gone; compared with another copy, unresolved V genes explain less than half, and the rest is unexplained. D and trimming were read from the DNA, whereas the V and J calls and clone size are those reported in that table. This sample gives 240,000 or so clones in total; 85% to 95% of them show up just once. The top ten hold around 0.5% of the sample.

The paper's findings and limits, for the study overall: A significant rise in spike-specific TCR breadth and depth was observed after two AZD1222 doses relative to day 0 and relative to MenACWY recipients. Reportedly, close to half of the unique spike-specific TCRs recognized epitopes lying outside the regions that are mutated in the B.1.351 and B.1.1.7 variants. The whole spike protein was spanned by vaccine-associated CD4 TCRs, and dominant responses were seen in regions 160-218 and 743-854. Conclusions about previously exposed vaccinees are limited because only six or seven AZD1222 recipients were SARS-CoV-2 seropositive at baseline. Participants were mostly white British, with more females than males. The authors suggested clonal diversity may have been underestimated. The 56-69-year group was small, and its depth increase did not reach significance, likely because of low power. Because no samples from the day 14 peak response were available, repertoires could be characterized only after the peak T cell response.

A remark on this clone: No cognate antigen has been identified for it. Within one base of it there is no much larger clone, and no base qualities were kept.

This sample's time point label indicates: baseline before first vaccination. The vaccinee samples were drawn from two UK trials, COV001 and COV002, one of which was a single-blind randomized controlled phase 2/3 trial testing AZD1222 (ChAdOx1 nCoV-19) in healthy adults. For TCRbeta chain sequencing, PBMC samples were collected from trial participants at day 0 and at day 28 after the second dose. The TCR sequence derives from an adult in good health. The input for sequencing was peripheral blood, taken on day 0 of AZD1222 vaccination.

The CDR3 loop reads CASSPGTGVTGELFF. In nucleotides, the sequence is TGCGCCAGCAGCCCCGGGACAGGGGTGACCGGGGAGCTGTTTTTT. The chain employs TRBV4-1 and TRBJ2-2, with 10 middle bases fitting TRBD1. According to the germline V gene, CDR1 reads MGHRA and CDR2 reads YSYEKL. V ends up 4 bases short and J 5 bases short, with an unmatched junction base count of 4. The CDR3 has 15 amino acids, counting the end cysteine and phenylalanine. Kept here is only the CDR3 DNA, which spans 45 bases and is read in frame from base 1.